A single sample is the source of the 4 T cell receptor beta chains below, sequenced in a study of T cells after yellow fever vaccination. TCRdb independently ran MiXCR on the 5' RACE reads; one entry per CDR3 protein. The sample carries under 150,000 distinct CDR3 sequences, less than 9.5% recorded once. The material sequenced was CD4+ T cells sorted from PBMCs, taken 5 days after the yellow fever booster vaccination. These receptors all stem from a man younger than 40 who received the YFV17D yellow fever vaccine.

This clonotype was counted ten times or more. This chain connects TRBV3-1 to TRBJ2-7; 8 bases map to TRBD1. J lost 5 bases, V lost 2 bases, and 8 bases had no gene match. Germline V CDR1 and CDR2: LGHDT, YNNKEL (reference sequence). CDR3 length equals 15 residues. The CDR3 protein is CASSQLRTGYHEQYF. The CDR3 bases are TGTGCCAGCAGCCAATTAAGGACAGGGTACCACGAGCAGTACTTC.

This clonotype appeared many times. The chain uses TRBV12-3 or TRBV12-4 and TRBJ2-7; 9 nucleotides match TRBD1. This CDR3 region has 16 residues. V lost 5 bases, J lost 1 base, and 9 bases stayed unmatched. CDR3 sequence reads: CASSPQRDRVSYEQYF. CDR3 bases: TGTGCCAGCAGTCCCCAGAGGGACAGGGTATCCTACGAGCAGTACTTC.

At least ten counts were recorded for this clonotype. The chain is built from TRBV6-2 or TRBV6-3 and TRBJ2-1, with D tentatively TRBD2 (5 bases). The germline CDR1 and CDR2 sequences are MNHEY and SVGEGT. Deletions cut 2 bases from V and 5 bases from J, with 7 bases between. CDR3 size: 13 residues. The CDR3 here is CASSYNGNNEQFF. The CDR3 nucleotides are TGTGCCAGCAGTTACAACGGGAACAATGAGCAGTTCTTC.

This clonotype was seen only a few times. V usage is TRBV6-2 or TRBV6-3 and J usage is TRBJ2-6, with TRBD1 as a possible D gene (6 bases). The CDR3 spans 16 residues. With 6 bases removed from V and 1 base from J, the gap between germline ends came to 13 bases. Germline CDR1 is MNHEY and CDR2 is SVGEGT. This chain's CDR3 is CASRTVGGSGANVLTF. The DNA for the CDR3 is TGTGCCAGCAGAACGGTAGGGGGATCTGGGGCCAACGTCCTGACTTTC.